This T cell receptor (beta chain) was retrieved from a study of human versus mouse CDR3 diversity and MHC coevolution (dated by TCRdb to the late 2010s). Concerning the study at large: According to reports, the immunoSEQ assay detects one in 200,000 T cells and minimizes multiplex PCR amplification bias. Across the mouse and human samples, each sample yielded between about 5.5 x 10^6 and 1.8 x 10^7 valid reads. Repertoires of human naive CD4 T cells were used as a reference for TCR selection on multiple MHC II alleles and were compared against human-TCR-locus transgenic mice carrying single MHC II. The human cohort comprised three healthy volunteer blood donors, one aged 30 to 40, one aged 40 to 50 and one aged 60 to 70 at collection.

Comments on this clone: Its antigen is currently not known. Base qualities are missing; no much larger clone stands one base away.

The QIAGEN blood and tissue kit was used to extract genomic DNA from the sorted cells, and that DNA was then quantified on a NanoDrop 1000. Deep sequencing and quantification of TCR alpha and beta chains were performed on the immunoSEQ platform by multiplex PCR of genomic DNA. The study's own analysis went as follows. TCR sequences were annotated using IMGT gene and region definitions. Out-of-frame rearrangements were taken as a proxy for the preselection repertoire and were compared with in-frame clonotypes. The iCHAO1 estimator provided with the immunoSEQ platform was used to estimate repertoire size. Clonal inequality was measured with a Gini index on in-frame amino acid clonotypes, based on the Lorenz curve. The intersect function in the R package tcR was used to count shared clonotypes, while the Jaccard index served to score similarity. Frequencies of V, J and V-J usage were subjected to principal component analysis with the R prcomp function, without normalization. TCRdb's version of the immuneACCESS table is confined to in-frame rearrangements and falls short of the full clone set. An unresolved V gene accounts for under half of the shortfall where checked; the remainder is of unknown origin. Clone size and V and J calls were adopted from that table, with D and trimming inferred from the DNA. In this sample the table shows about 81,000 clones, just over 90% of which occur a single time. The ten largest clonotypes hold approximately 1.5% of the sample.

Overall study results and their limits: The largest TCR beta repertoire according to iCHAO1 estimates belonged to humans, at about 1.6 million clonotypes, a result attributed likely to selection by multiple MHC II molecules. On average, more CDR3 deletions and insertions were observed in humans than in mice, indicating greater exonuclease and TdT activity. Repertoire diversity was not regarded as directly comparable between humans and mice because human T cells were selected on several MHC II alleles. Among all compared groups, most of the three human donors had the lowest clonal inequality scores.

Between the V and J ends, shortened by 3 bases and 7 bases respectively, the junction contains 11 bases. From its cysteine to its phenylalanine, the CDR3 spans 14 amino acids. The read is trimmed to its CDR3 DNA, 42 bases read in frame from base 1. According to the germline V gene, CDR1 reads SGHDT and CDR2 reads YYEEEE. Naive CD4 T cells, defined as CD45RO-negative and CD62L-positive, were isolated from PBMCs by fluorescence-activated cell sorting. Each donor gave approximately 50 ml of fresh peripheral blood, from which PBMCs were isolated by Ficoll density centrifugation. Sorting was performed on a FACSAria III instrument, with purity above 85% for all samples.

Rearrangement joined TRBV5-6 to TRBJ1-6; 5 matching bases give a weak D call of TRBD1. The sequenced sample was naive CD4+ T cells from blood. In light of the paper, this sample's cell subset or site label describes: CD45RO-negative CD62L-positive naive CD4 T cells. This clonotype originated in a person aged 30 to 69 in good health. The DNA sequence is as follows: TGTGCCAGCAGCTCATTCCCAGGGAATTCACCCCTCCACTTT. It translates to CASSSFPGNSPLHF. Here the CDR3 is joined to the reference TRBV5-6 and TRBJ1-6 genes, and the full variable domain is: DAGVTQSPTHLIKTRGQQVTLRCSPKSGHDTVSWYQQALGQGPQFIFQYYEEEERQRGNFPDRFSGHQFPNYSSELNVNALLLGDSALYLCASSSFPGNSPLHFGNGTRLTVT.